The 9 T cell receptor beta chains given below trace back to one sample, sequenced in a study of low-dose radiotherapy and immunotherapy resistance in tumors. Time point here: before trial treatment. TCR amplification ran roughly 20 PCR cycles using constant-region and V-primer adapter primers. TCRdb processed the reads anew with MiXCR; each CDR3 protein has one entry. The data show tens of thousands of distinct CDR3 sequences, over 9.5% seen once. The sample here was PBMCs, taken before treatment. The receptors here all came from a female donor with ovarian cancer.

This clonotype was picked up many times. The chain joins TRBV2 to TRBJ2-7, with D unresolved. Trimming pared 3 bases from V and 0 bases from J, leaving 6 bases between. This CDR3 contains 13 residues. Germline values: CDR1 SNHLY, CDR2 FYNNEI. The CDR3 nucleotides are TGTGCCAGCAGTGACAGCCACTCCTACGAGCAGTACTTC. Protein sequence: CASSDSHSYEQYF.

This clonotype was seen many times. The V call is TRBV20-1, the J call TRBJ2-7, with 10 positions matching TRBD2. CDR1 DFQATT and CDR2 SNEGSKA come from the germline V gene (reference sequence). The CDR3 has 14 residues. V shed 1 base and J 7 bases; nucleotides not matched to a gene: 7. For the CDR3, the DNA is TGCAGTGCTAGAGTAGCGGGAGGCCCTGGAGAGCAGTACTTC. Protein sequence: CSARVAGGPGEQYF.

In its sample, this clonotype was seen many times. This CDR3 is CASSQGGGQIYTGELFF. As DNA, the CDR3 is TGTGCCAGCAGCCAAGGGGGCGGACAGATTTACACCGGGGAGCTGTTTTTT. The rearrangement uses TRBV14 and TRBJ2-2; D is possibly TRBD1 (6 bases). In germline, CDR1 is SGHDN, CDR2 FVKESK. Trimming cost V 1 base and J 3 bases, with 15 bases left between them. The CDR3 is 17 amino acids.

The CDR3 protein is CASSIPRQDTEAFF. CDR3 DNA: TGCGCCAGCAGCATCCCTAGACAGGACACTGAAGCTTTCTTT. This chain connects TRBV5-1 to TRBJ1-1; TRBD1 might be the D (6 bases). V shed 4 bases and J shed 3 bases, with 13 bases lying between them. Germline CDR1 is SGHRS and CDR2 is YFSETQ. The CDR3 consists of 14 residues.

This clonotype showed up many times. The chain uses TRBV19 and TRBJ1-4; 9 nucleotides line up with TRBD1. The CDR3 totals 14 residues. J was trimmed by 0 bases and V by 9 bases; bases with no gene match: 2. Germline V CDR1 and CDR2: LNHDA, SQIVND (reference sequence). The CDR3 here is CASRDRATNEKLFF. The CDR3 DNA reads TGTGCCAGCCGGGACAGGGCAACTAATGAAAAACTGTTTTTT.

Ten or more counts support this clonotype. J is TRBJ1-5 and V is TRBV28; D gene uncertain. The CDR3 runs to 13 residues. The V end lost 8 bases, the J end lost 2 bases, and 10 bases lay between the germline ends. In germline, CDR1 is MDHEN, CDR2 SYDVKM. The CDR3 loop reads CASSYFGNQPQHF. The CDR3 bases are TGTGCCAGCTCCTATTTTGGCAATCAGCCCCAGCATTTT. The variable domain in full, with the rest retrieved from reference TRBV28 and TRBJ1-5, is DVKVTQSSRYLVKRTGEKVFLECVQDMDHENMFWYRQDPGLGLRLIYFSYDVKMKEKGDIPEGYSVSREKKERFSLILESASTNQTSMYLCASSYFGNQPQHFGDGTRLSIL.

This clonotype was picked up many times. The chain joins TRBV20-1 to TRBJ1-2, with TRBD1 matching over 9 bases. CDR3 size: 15 residues. Germline-derived CDR1 and CDR2 are DFQATT and SNEGSKA (reference sequence). J lost 7 bases, V lost 5 bases, and 14 bases had no gene match. In nucleotides, the CDR3 is TGCAGTGCTGTCGTTCGGGACAGGGTATATCGTGGCTACACCTTC. Residues: CSAVVRDRVYRGYTF.

This clonotype was counted many times. The chain links TRBV11-2 to TRBJ2-3; a weak D match, TRBD1 (6 bases). Trimming removed 3 bases from V and 2 bases from J, with 15 bases in between. Germline V gene lookup returns CDR1 SGHAT and CDR2 FQNNGV. CDR3 length: 16 amino acids. CDR3 DNA: TGTGCCAGCAGCTTGGGGGCTAGCCTATCCACAGATACGCAGTATTTT. Protein sequence: CASSLGASLSTDTQYF.

This clonotype appeared many times. The chain employs TRBV29-1 and TRBJ2-1; maybe TRBD1 (5 bases). V lost 7 bases, J lost 0 bases, and 22 bases lay in between. The length of the CDR3 is 17 residues. The germline CDR1 and CDR2 sequences are SQVTM and ANQGSEA. This CDR3 reads CSANRLGATSSYNEQFF. Here the CDR3 DNA reads TGCAGCGCGAATAGGCTTGGGGCTACGAGCTCCTACAATGAGCAGTTCTTC.